This TCR beta chain was recovered during a study of shared clonotypes between healthy human individuals. Germline-derived CDR1 and CDR2 are SEHNR and FQNEAQ (reference sequence). V shed 7 bases, J shed 5 bases, and the junction held 10 bases outside the gene matches. This CDR3 is built from 15 residues. Method: immunoSEQ multiplex PCR; TCRdb's copy keeps in-frame clones and lacks some. The sample records 450,000 to 500,000 clones, approximately 82% being singletons. The receptor comes from a woman aged 40-49 years in good health. Some clones in this sample may be carry-over from other donors' samples. Material: PBMCs. The chain employs TRBV7-9 and TRBJ2-7, with 11 bases fitting TRBD2. The DNA of the CDR3 is TGTGCCAGCACCGGGCTAGCGGGAGGATCCCACGAGCAGTACTTC. Its protein product is CASTGLAGGSHEQYF.